These 6 T cell receptor beta chains were all obtained from the same sample, sequenced in a study of CD8+ T cells in alopecia areata. It was cDNA, reverse transcribed from extracted RNA, that served as the sequencing template. Profiled with immunoSEQ multiplex PCR; TCRdb holds only in-frame clones, not every one. Among 170,000 or so clones listed, 50% to 70% were seen once. The sample was CD4+ T cells sorted from blood, taken at week 0. The receptors originated from a human donor with alopecia areata.

This clone appeared many times. This chain joins TRBV30 and TRBJ1-2; no firm D call. V was pared by 3 bases and J by 6 bases, with 5 bases between. Germline-derived CDR1 and CDR2 are GTSNPN and SVGIG (reference sequence). The CDR3 is made up of 10 amino acids. In DNA, the CDR3 is TGTGCCTGGAGCAGCAATGGCTACACCTTC. Translating it yields CAWSSNGYTF.

The sample holds a few counts of this clone. The V call is TRBV30, the J call TRBJ1-5; TRBD1 agrees at 7 bases. The germline V gene has CDR1 GTSNPN and CDR2 SVGIG (reference sequence). The junction had 10 bases not matched to a gene; V was cut back by 1 base and J by 4 bases. This CDR3 region has 16 residues. CDR3 region: CAWSGRAGQRNQPQHF. The CDR3 DNA is TGTGCCTGGAGTGGAAGGGCGGGACAGAGAAATCAGCCCCAGCATTTT. Using reference TRBV30 and TRBJ1-5 for the parts outside the CDR3, the full variable domain is SQTIHQWPATLVQPVGSPLSLECTVEGTSNPNLYWYRQAAGRGLQLLFYSVGIGQISSEVPQNLSASRPQDRQFILSSKKLLLSDSGFYLCAWSGRAGQRNQPQHFGDGTRLSIL.

The chain is built from TRBV29-1 and TRBJ1-2, with 12 nucleotides matching TRBD1. CDR1 SQVTM and CDR2 ANQGSEA come from the germline V gene. V was clipped by 6 bases and J by 4 bases; unmatched bases: 6. This CDR3 comprises 14 residues. CDR3 sequence: CSVRDRGQVYGYTF. The CDR3 DNA reads TGCAGCGTGAGGGACAGGGGGCAAGTCTATGGCTACACCTTC.

There are a few counts of this clone. The chain has TRBV19 and TRBJ1-5; D ambiguous. Trimming removed 0 bases at V and 12 bases at J, with 12 bases between. CDR1 is LNHDA, CDR2 SQIVND, per germline (reference sequence). The CDR3 covers 13 residues. Written as DNA, the CDR3 is TGTGCCAGTAGTATAGATCCTACTCCCATCCAGCATTTT. Translating gives CASSIDPTPIQHF.

The chain has TRBV4-1 and TRBJ2-7; TRBD1 agrees at 9 bases. The CDR3 has 18 residues. From germline, CDR1 is MGHRA and CDR2 YSYEKL. The V and J ends lost 0 bases and 0 bases, in that order; junction bases with no gene match: 9. CDR3 sequence (DNA): TGCGCCAGCAGCCAAGATCCGGGTGGGACAGGGCTCTCCTACGAGCAGTACTTC. Its translation: CASSQDPGGTGLSYEQYF.

The chain uses TRBV2 and TRBJ2-7; D is undetermined. This CDR3 has 13 amino acids. Germline lookup yields CDR1 SNHLY and CDR2 FYNNEI. Trimming removed 5 bases at V and 6 bases at J, with 14 bases between. Here the CDR3 DNA reads TGTGCCAGCAGTTTCCTCCGCGTCGGCGAGCAGTACTTC. Translating it yields CASSFLRVGEQYF.